What follows are 24 T cell receptor beta chains derived from one specimen sequenced in a study of PD-1 blockade in classical Hodgkin lymphoma. The patients all showed relapse after autologous stem cell transplantation, while their brentuximab vedotin exposure varied. Clones were sequenced by immunoSEQ multiplex PCR, and TCRdb holds only the in-frame ones, with some missing. In the table there are fewer than 80,000 clones, about 70% of which are singletons. The source was peripheral blood mononuclear cells (PBMCs), collected before the second cycle of nivolumab. The receptors were sampled from a human donor with classical Hodgkin lymphoma.

This clone appeared a single time. The J gene is TRBJ1-2, the V gene TRBV11-1; 8 bases agree with TRBD1. The CDR3 length is 13 residues. Germline CDR1 is SGHAT and CDR2 is FQDESV (reference sequence). The V and J ends lost 4 bases and 5 bases, in that order; junction bases with no gene match: 3. CDR3 sequence (DNA): TGTGCCAGCAGCTCAGGACAGGGTTATGGCTACACCTTC. Translating gives CASSSGQGYGYTF. Full variable domain (remainder filled in from reference TRBV11-1 and TRBJ1-2): EAEVAQSPRYKITEKSQAVAFWCDPISGHATLYWYRQILGQGPELLVQFQDESVVDDSQLPKDRFSAERLKGVDSTLKIQPAELGDSAMYLCASSSGQGYGYTFGSGTRLTVV.

The chain joins TRBV15 to TRBJ2-7; perhaps TRBD1 as D (6 bases). This CDR3 comprises 13 residues. From germline, CDR1 is LNHNV and CDR2 YYDKDF (reference sequence). Trimming left V 3 bases short and J 12 bases short, with 18 bases between. DNA for the CDR3: TGTGCCACCAGCAGCTCCGGGACAAAACTCGCGTACTTC. Translating it yields CATSSSGTKLAYF. The variable domain in full, with the rest retrieved from reference TRBV15 and TRBJ2-7, is DAMVIQNPRYQVTQFGKPVTLSCSQTLNHNVMYWYQQKSSQAPKLLFHYYDKDFNNEADTPDNFQSRRPNTSFCFLDIRSPGLGDTAMYLCATSSSGTKLAYFGPGTRLTVT.

The V gene is TRBV7-9, the J gene TRBJ2-2; D uncertain. The length of the CDR3 is 13 residues. Deletions cut 0 bases from V and 5 bases from J, with 4 bases between. Germline V gives CDR1 SEHNR, CDR2 FQNEAQ (reference sequence). The CDR3 is CASSLAGTGELFF. For the CDR3, the DNA is TGTGCCAGCAGCTTAGCGGGGACCGGGGAGCTGTTTTTT.

This chain joins TRBV2 and TRBJ1-1; no clear D. Trimming removed 1 base at V and 1 base at J, with 7 bases between. CDR1 is SNHLY and CDR2 is FYNNEI in the germline V gene. The CDR3 extends over 14 amino acids. The CDR3 DNA reads TGTGCCAGCAGTGAAGGGTACACGAACACTGAAGCTTTCTTT. Its translation: CASSEGYTNTEAFF.

The rearrangement uses TRBV6-5 and TRBJ2-7; D gene unclear. Germline CDR1 MNHEY, CDR2 SVGAGI. The CDR3 spans 16 residues. The germline V and J ends were trimmed by 2 bases and 0 bases, with 14 bases remaining between them. The CDR3 DNA reads as TGTGCCAGCAGTTACGCTGCGCCCAGGAGCTCCTACGAGCAGTACTTC. As protein: CASSYAAPRSSYEQYF.

V usage is TRBV19 and J usage is TRBJ2-7, with 9 bases aligning to TRBD2. Germline loops: CDR1 LNHDA, CDR2 SQIVND (reference sequence). V dropped 4 bases and J dropped 5; count of bases not matched to a gene: 12. The CDR3 is made up of 16 amino acids. The CDR3 DNA reads as TGTGCCAGTAGTAAAAAAAGCGGGAGGACCCCCGACGAGCAGTACTTC. Protein sequence: CASSKKSGRTPDEQYF.

This clone has only a few counts. The gene calls are TRBV4-2 and TRBJ2-3, with unresolved D. Trimming cost V 1 base and J 4 bases, with 15 bases left between them. Germline V gene lookup returns CDR1 LGHNA and CDR2 YNFKEQ. The CDR3 is 16 residues long. This CDR3 reads CASSQVLVAGADTQYF. CDR3 nucleotide sequence: TGTGCCAGCAGCCAAGTGTTGGTAGCAGGTGCAGATACGCAGTATTTT.

CDR3 DNA: TGTGCCAGCAGCTCCTCTTACGAGCAGTACTTC. This encodes CASSSSYEQYF. The chain uses TRBV28 and TRBJ2-7; no clear D. Germline-derived CDR1 and CDR2 are MDHEN and SYDVKM. The CDR3 consists of 11 residues. The V end was cut by 6 bases, the J end by 4 bases, with 7 bases between.

CDR3 nucleotides: TGTGCCAGCAGGGGACAGGTGGAGGACTACGAGCAGTACTTC. Its protein is CASRGQVEDYEQYF. V usage is TRBV28 and J usage is TRBJ2-5; 8 bases are shared with TRBD1. The J call is in doubt because the DNA end fits TRBJ2-7 better. Germline-derived CDR1 and CDR2 are MDHEN and SYDVKM. The CDR3 has 14 amino acids.

The chain uses TRBV29-1 and TRBJ1-1; unclear D gene. CDR3 length: 11 residues. Germline values: CDR1 SQVTM, CDR2 ANQGSEA. V was trimmed by 5 bases and J by 7 bases, leaving 11 bases between them. CDR3 sequence: CSVYSAVEAFF. In DNA form, the CDR3 reads TGCAGCGTTTACAGTGCGGTTGAAGCTTTCTTT.

This chain connects TRBV9 to TRBJ2-7, with no clear D. The CDR3 loop spans 12 amino acids. Trimming cost V 2 bases and J 6 bases, with 9 bases left between them. The germline V gene has CDR1 SGDLS and CDR2 YYNGEE. This chain's CDR3 is CASSVLSGEQYF. CDR3 DNA sequence: TGTGCCAGCAGCGTGCTTTCCGGCGAGCAGTACTTC.

The chain couples TRBV2 to TRBJ1-1; D is unclear. V gave up 1 base and J gave up 1 base, with 7 bases separating them. CDR1 is SNHLY and CDR2 is FYNNEI in the germline V gene. This CDR3 comprises 14 residues. This CDR3 reads CASSEVTANTEAFF. For the CDR3, the DNA is TGTGCCAGCAGTGAAGTAACAGCGAACACTGAAGCTTTCTTT.

The gene calls are TRBV11-3 and TRBJ2-3; tentatively, D is TRBD1 or TRBD2 (6 bases each). The CDR3 is made up of 16 amino acids. Germline lookup yields CDR1 SGHNT and CDR2 YENEEA. Deletions cut 0 bases from V and 2 bases from J, with 12 bases between. The CDR3 DNA reads as TGTGCCAGCAGCTTAGAGGGGGCTAGCGTCACAGATACGCAGTATTTT. Translation gives CASSLEGASVTDTQYF.

The V call is TRBV10-3, the J call TRBJ2-7; 8 nucleotides match TRBD2. The junction had 8 bases not matched to a gene; V was cut back by 7 bases and J by 6 bases. CDR1 ENHRY and CDR2 SYGVKD come from the germline V gene. The CDR3 is 13 amino acids. The CDR3 reads CAITLSGSGEQYF. The CDR3 DNA reads TGTGCCATCACCTTAAGCGGGAGTGGCGAGCAGTACTTC.

The chain is built from TRBV5-5 and TRBJ2-7, with D possibly being TRBD2 (5 bases). Trimming left V 0 bases short and J 2 bases short, with 12 bases between. The CDR3 runs to 15 residues. Germline V gene lookup returns CDR1 SGHKS and CDR2 YYEKEE (reference sequence). The CDR3 DNA sequence: TGTGCCAGCAGCTTGGCCGGTGGCGGGCCCTACGAGCAGTACTTC. Residues: CASSLAGGGPYEQYF.

The chain carries TRBV19 and TRBJ1-5; D is perhaps TRBD1 (5 bases). The CDR3 extends over 15 amino acids. Germline V lookup: CDR1 LNHDA, CDR2 SQIVND (reference sequence). The V gene lost 5 bases and the J gene lost 4 bases, with 15 bases spanning the gap. CDR3 region: CASSPWTGPNQPQHF. The DNA for the CDR3 is TGTGCCAGTAGTCCCTGGACGGGGCCAAATCAGCCCCAGCATTTT.

The V and J genes are TRBV11-2 and TRBJ2-2; no clear D. Germline V lookup: CDR1 SGHAT, CDR2 FQNNGV. Trimming took 4 bases from V and 2 from J, leaving 14 bases between them. The CDR3 is made up of 16 amino acids. CDR3 coding DNA: TGTGCCAGCAGCTGGGAATTGGCCCTAAACACCGGGGAGCTGTTTTTT. This sequence encodes CASSWELALNTGELFF. The full variable domain, with the rest looked up from reference TRBV11-2 and TRBJ2-2, is EAGVAQSPRYKIIEKRQSVAFWCNPISGHATLYWYQQILGQGPKLLIQFQNNGVVDDSQLPKDRFSAERLKGVDSTLKIQPAKLEDSAVYLCASSWELALNTGELFFGEGSRLTVL.

This chain joins TRBV20-1 and TRBJ2-3, with D unclear. There are 11 residues in the CDR3. Germline V gene sequence: CDR1 DFQATT, CDR2 SNEGSKA (reference sequence). The V and J ends lost 3 bases and 4 bases respectively, with 5 bases between them. CDR3: CSASQSDTQYF. The CDR3 region has the DNA TGCAGTGCTAGTCAGTCAGATACGCAGTATTTT.

This chain links TRBV6-1 with TRBJ1-2, with D possibly matching TRBD1 (6 bases). In germline, CDR1 is MNHNS, CDR2 SASEGT. The V end lost 6 bases, the J end lost 4 bases, and 15 bases lay between the germline ends. The CDR3 runs 14 residues. This CDR3 reads CASRELGHLYGYTF. CDR3 coding DNA: TGTGCCAGCAGAGAACTGGGACACCTCTATGGCTACACCTTC.

The chain uses TRBV19 and TRBJ1-1; tentatively, D is TRBD1 (5 bases). CDR1 and CDR2 (germline): LNHDA, SQIVND (reference sequence). V was pared by 8 bases and J by 2 bases, with 9 bases between. This CDR3 comprises 12 residues. The DNA for the CDR3 is TGTGCCAGTTTTCAGGGTAACACTGAAGCTTTCTTT. Protein sequence: CASFQGNTEAFF.

This chain uses TRBV7-9 with TRBJ1-1; D not resolved. This CDR3 spans 16 amino acids. From germline, CDR1 is SEHNR and CDR2 FQNEAQ (reference sequence). Trimming took 4 bases from V and 0 from J, leaving 15 bases between them. CDR3 sequence (DNA): TGTGCCAGCAGCTCAAGGACTGGAAGAGTGAACACTGAAGCTTTCTTT. This encodes CASSSRTGRVNTEAFF. The entire variable domain, with the rest obtained from reference TRBV7-9 and TRBJ1-1, is as follows: DTGVSQNPRHKITKRGQNVTFRCDPISEHNRLYWYRQTLGQGPEFLTYFQNEAQLEKSRLLSDRFSAERPKGSFSTLEIQRTEQGDSAMYLCASSSRTGRVNTEAFFGQGTRLTVV.

Turning to this clone: This sequence may be a read error, since a much larger clone differs from it by one base. Distinct nucleotide sequences in the sample also encode this CDR3. The chain employs TRBV6-4 and TRBJ1-2; possibly TRBD1 for D (6 bases). CDR1 is MRHNA and CDR2 is SNTAGT in the germline V gene. V lost 2 bases to trimming and J lost 4 bases, with 8 bases between them. There are 13 residues in the CDR3. The CDR3 loop is CASSDGGRYGYTF. The DNA for the CDR3 is TGTGCCAGCAGTGACGGGGGGCGCTATGGCTACACCTTC.

The chain links TRBV27 to TRBJ2-7; 8 bases match TRBD2. V shed 8 bases, J shed 4 bases, and the junction held 7 bases outside the gene matches. Germline V gives CDR1 MNHEY, CDR2 SMNVEV (reference sequence). CDR3 length: 13 amino acids. The CDR3: CASRKSGGYEQYF. For the CDR3, the DNA is TGTGCCAGCCGAAAGAGCGGGGGTTACGAGCAGTACTTC.

The gene calls are TRBV12-2 and TRBJ1-6. TRBV12-2 is flagged as a pseudogene. The CDR3 has 13 residues. The CDR3 protein is CASRFSGDSPLHF. The DNA for the CDR3 is TGTGCAAGTCGCTTTTCCGGGGATTCACCCCTCCACTTT.